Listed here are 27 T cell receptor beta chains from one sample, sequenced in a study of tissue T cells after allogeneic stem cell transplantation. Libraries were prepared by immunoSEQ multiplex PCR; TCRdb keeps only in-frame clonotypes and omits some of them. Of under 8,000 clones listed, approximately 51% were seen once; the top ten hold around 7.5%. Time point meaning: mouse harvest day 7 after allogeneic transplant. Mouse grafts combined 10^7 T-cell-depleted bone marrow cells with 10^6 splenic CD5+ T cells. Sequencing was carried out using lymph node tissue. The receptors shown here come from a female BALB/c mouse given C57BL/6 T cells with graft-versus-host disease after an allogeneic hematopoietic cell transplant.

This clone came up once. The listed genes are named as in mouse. CDR3: CTCSARLGGFYAEQFF. The part of the CDR3 DNA that was read is TGCACCTGCAGTGCAAGACTGGGGGGCTTCTATGCTGAGCAGTTC. The rearrangement uses TRBV1 and TRBJ2-1, with TRBD2 matching 10 bases. The read ends 1 residue before the CDR3 terminus; that terminus is restored from the germline J gene. Germline-derived CDR1 and CDR2 are NSQYPW and LRSPGD (reference sequence). V lost 2 bases and J lost 3; bases outside the gene matches: 4. The CDR3 spans 16 residues.

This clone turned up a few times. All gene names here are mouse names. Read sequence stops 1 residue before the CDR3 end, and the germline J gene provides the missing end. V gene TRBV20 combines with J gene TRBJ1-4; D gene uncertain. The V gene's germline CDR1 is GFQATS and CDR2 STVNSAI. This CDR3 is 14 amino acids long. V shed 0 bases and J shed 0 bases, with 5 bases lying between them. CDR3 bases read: TGTGGTGCTAGGGATCAAATTTCCAACGAAAGATTATTT. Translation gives CGARDQISNERLF. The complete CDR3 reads CGARDQISNERLFF.

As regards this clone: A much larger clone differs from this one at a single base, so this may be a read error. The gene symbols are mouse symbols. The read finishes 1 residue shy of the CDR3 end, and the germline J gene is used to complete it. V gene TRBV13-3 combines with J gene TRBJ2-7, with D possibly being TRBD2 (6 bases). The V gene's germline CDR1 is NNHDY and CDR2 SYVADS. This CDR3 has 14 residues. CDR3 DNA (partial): TGTGCCAGCGGTGATGTGGGGGTCTCCTATGAACAGTAC. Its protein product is CASGDVGVSYEQY. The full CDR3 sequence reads CASGDVGVSYEQYF.

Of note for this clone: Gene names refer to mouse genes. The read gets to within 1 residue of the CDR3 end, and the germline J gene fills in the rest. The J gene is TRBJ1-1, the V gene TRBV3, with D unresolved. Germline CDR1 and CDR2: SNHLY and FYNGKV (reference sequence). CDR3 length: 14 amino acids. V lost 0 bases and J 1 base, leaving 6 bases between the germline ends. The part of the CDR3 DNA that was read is TGTGCCAGCAGCTTAGCAGGGTGGAACACAGAAGTCTTC. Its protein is CASSLAGWNTEVF. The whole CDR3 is CASSLAGWNTEVFF.

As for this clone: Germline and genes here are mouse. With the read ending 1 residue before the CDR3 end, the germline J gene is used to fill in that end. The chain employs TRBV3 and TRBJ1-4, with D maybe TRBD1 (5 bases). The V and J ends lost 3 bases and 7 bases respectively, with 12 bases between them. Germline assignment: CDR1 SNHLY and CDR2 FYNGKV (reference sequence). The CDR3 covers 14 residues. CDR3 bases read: TGTGCCAGCAGCTTGGGGGGAGGGAGCGAAAGATTATTT. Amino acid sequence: CASSLGGGSERLF. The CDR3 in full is CASSLGGGSERLFF.

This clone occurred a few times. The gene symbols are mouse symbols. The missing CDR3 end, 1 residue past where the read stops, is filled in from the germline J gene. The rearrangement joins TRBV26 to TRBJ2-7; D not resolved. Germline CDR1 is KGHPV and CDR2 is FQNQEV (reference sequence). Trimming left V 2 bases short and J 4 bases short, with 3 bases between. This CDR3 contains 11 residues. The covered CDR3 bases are TGTGCCAGCAGTCTGGGTTATGAACAGTAC. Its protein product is CASSLGYEQY. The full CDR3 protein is CASSLGYEQYF.

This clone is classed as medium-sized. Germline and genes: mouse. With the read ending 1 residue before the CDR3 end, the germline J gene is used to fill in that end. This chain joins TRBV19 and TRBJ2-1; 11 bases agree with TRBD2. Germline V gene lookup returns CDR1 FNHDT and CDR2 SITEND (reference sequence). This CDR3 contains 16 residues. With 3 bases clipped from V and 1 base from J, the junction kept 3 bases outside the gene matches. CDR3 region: CASSTRTGGNYAEQFF. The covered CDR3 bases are TGTGCCAGCAGTACCAGGACTGGGGGGAACTATGCTGAGCAGTTC.

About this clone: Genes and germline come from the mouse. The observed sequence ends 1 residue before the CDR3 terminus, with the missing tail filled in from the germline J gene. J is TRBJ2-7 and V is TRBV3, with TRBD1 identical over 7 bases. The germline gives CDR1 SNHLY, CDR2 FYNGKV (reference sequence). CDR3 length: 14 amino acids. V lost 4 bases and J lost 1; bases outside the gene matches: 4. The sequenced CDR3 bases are TGTGCCAGCAGCTCCGCAGGGGGTTCCTATGAACAGTAC. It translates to CASSSAGGSYEQY. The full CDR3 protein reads CASSSAGGSYEQYF.

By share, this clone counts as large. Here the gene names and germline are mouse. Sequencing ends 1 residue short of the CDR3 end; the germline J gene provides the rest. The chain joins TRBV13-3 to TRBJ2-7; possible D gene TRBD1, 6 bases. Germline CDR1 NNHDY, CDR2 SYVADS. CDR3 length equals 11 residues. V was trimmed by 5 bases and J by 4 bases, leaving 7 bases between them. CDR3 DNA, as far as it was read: TGTGCCAGCAGGGACAGTTATGAACAGTAC. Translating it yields CASRDSYEQY. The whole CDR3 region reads CASRDSYEQYF.

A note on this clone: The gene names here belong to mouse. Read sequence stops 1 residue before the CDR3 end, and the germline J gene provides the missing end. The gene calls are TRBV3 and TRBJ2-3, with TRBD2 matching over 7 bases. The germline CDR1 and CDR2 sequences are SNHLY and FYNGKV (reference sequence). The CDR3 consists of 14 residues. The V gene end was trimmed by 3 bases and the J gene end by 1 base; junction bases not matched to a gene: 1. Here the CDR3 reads CASSLTGRAETLYF. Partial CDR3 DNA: TGTGCCAGCAGCTTGACTGGGCGTGCAGAAACGCTGTAT.

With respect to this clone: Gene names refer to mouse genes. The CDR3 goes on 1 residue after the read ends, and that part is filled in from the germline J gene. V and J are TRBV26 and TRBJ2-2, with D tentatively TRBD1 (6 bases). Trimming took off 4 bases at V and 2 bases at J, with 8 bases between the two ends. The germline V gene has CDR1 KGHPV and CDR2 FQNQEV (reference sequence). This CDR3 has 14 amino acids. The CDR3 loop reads CASSPGHNTGQLYF. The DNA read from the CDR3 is TGTGCCAGCAGTCCGGGACATAACACCGGGCAGCTCTAC.

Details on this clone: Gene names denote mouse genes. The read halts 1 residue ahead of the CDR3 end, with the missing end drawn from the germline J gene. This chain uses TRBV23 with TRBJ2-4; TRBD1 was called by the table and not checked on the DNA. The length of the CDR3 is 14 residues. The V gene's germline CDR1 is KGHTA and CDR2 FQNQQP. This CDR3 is CSSSQPESQNTLYF. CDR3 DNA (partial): TGCTCCAGCAGTCAACCAGAAAGTCAAAACACCTTGTAC.

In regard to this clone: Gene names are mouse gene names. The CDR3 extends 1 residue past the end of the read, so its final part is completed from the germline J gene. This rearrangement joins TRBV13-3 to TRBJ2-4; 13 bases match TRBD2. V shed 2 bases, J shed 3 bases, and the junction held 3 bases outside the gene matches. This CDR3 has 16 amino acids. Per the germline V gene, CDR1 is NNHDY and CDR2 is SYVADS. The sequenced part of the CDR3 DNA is TGTGCCAGCAGTGAGGGGACTGGGGGGGTCCAAAACACCTTGTAC. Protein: CASSEGTGGVQNTLY. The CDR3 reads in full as CASSEGTGGVQNTLYF.

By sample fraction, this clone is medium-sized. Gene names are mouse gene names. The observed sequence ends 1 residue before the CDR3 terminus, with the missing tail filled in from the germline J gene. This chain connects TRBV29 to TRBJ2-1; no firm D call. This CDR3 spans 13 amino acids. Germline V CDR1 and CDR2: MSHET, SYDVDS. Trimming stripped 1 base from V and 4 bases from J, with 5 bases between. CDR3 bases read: TGTGCTAGCAGTTTATTCGGTTATGCTGAGCAGTTC. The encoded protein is CASSLFGYAEQF. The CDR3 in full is CASSLFGYAEQFF.

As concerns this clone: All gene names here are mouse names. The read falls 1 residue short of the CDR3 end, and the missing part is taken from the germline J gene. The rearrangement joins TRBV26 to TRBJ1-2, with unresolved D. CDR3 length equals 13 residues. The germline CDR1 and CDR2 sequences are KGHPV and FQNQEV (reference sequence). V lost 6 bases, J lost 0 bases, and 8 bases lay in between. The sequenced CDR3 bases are TGTGCCAGCAGCCCCACGTCAAACTCCGACTACACC. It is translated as CASSPTSNSDYT. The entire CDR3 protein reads CASSPTSNSDYTF.

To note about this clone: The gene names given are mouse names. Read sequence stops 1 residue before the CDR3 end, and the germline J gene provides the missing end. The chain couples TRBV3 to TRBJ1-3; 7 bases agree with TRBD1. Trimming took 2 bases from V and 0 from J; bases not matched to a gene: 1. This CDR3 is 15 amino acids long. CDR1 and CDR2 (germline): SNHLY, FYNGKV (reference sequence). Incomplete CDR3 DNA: TGTGCCAGCAGCTTAACAGGGGCTTCTGGAAATACGCTCTAT. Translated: CASSLTGASGNTLY. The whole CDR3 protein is CASSLTGASGNTLYF.

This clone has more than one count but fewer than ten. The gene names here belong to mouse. The chain's CDR3 is CASSLTDSGNTLYF. Partial CDR3 DNA: TGTGCCAGCTCTCTCACAGATTCTGGAAATACGCTCTAT. This chain connects TRBV12-1 to TRBJ1-3; D remains ambiguous. The read terminates 1 residue ahead of where the CDR3 ends, so the germline J gene completes it. There are 14 residues in the CDR3. Between the trimmed V and J ends, which lost 0 bases and 0 bases, there was a span of 5 bases. Germline V CDR1 and CDR2: SGHSN, HYEKVE.

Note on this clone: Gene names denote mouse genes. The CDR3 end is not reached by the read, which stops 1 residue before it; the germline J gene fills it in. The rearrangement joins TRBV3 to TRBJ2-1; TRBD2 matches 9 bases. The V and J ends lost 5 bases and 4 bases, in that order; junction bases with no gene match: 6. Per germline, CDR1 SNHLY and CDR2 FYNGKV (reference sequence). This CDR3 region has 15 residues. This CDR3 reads CASSHGTGSYAEQFF. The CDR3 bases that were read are TGTGCCAGCAGCCACGGGACTGGGTCTTATGCTGAGCAGTTC. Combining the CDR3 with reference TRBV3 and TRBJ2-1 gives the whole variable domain GPKVLQIPSHQIIDMGQMVTLNCDPVSNHLYFYWYKQILGQQMEFLVNFYNGKVMEKSKLFKDQFSVERPDGSYFTLKIQPTALEDSAVYFCASSHGTGSYAEQFFGPGTRLTVL.

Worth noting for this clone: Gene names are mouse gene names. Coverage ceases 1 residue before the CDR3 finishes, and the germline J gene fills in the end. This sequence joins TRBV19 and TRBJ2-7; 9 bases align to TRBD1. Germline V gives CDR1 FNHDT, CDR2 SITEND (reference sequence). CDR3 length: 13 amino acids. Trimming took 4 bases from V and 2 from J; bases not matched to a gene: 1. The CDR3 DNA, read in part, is TGTGCCAGCAGTCGACAGGGGGCCTATGAACAGTAC. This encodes CASSRQGAYEQY. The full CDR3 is CASSRQGAYEQYF.

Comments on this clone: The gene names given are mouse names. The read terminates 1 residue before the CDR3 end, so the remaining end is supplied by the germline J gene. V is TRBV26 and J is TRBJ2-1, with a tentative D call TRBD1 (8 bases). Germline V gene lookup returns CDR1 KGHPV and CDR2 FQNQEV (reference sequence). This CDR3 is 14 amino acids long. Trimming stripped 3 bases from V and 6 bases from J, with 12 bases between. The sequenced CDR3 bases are TGTGCCAGCAGTCTTCACAGGGGGGGTGCTGAGCAGTTC. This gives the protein CASSLHRGGAEQF. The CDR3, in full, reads CASSLHRGGAEQFF.

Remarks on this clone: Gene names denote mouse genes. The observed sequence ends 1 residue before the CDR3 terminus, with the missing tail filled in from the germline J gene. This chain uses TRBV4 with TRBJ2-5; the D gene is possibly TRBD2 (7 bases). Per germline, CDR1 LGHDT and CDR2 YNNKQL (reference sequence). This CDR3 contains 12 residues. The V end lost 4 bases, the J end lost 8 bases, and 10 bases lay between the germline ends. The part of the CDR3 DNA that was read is TGTGCCAGCAGCTTGGGGGGCGGCACCCAGTAC. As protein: CASSLGGGTQY. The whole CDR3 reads CASSLGGGTQYF. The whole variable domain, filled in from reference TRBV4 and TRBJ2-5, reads ETAVFQTPNYHVTQVGNEVSFNCKQTLGHDTMYWYKQDSKKLLKIMFSYNNKQLIVNETVPRRFSPQSSDKAHLNLRIKSVEPEDSAVYLCASSLGGGTQYFGPGTRLLVL.

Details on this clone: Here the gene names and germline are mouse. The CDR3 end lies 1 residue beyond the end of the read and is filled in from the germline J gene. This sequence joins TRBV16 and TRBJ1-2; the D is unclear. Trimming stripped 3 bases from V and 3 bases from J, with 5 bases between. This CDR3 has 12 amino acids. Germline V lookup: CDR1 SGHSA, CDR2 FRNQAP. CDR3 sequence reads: CASSFRDSDYTF. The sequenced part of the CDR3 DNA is TGTGCAAGCAGCTTTCGGGACTCCGACTACACC.

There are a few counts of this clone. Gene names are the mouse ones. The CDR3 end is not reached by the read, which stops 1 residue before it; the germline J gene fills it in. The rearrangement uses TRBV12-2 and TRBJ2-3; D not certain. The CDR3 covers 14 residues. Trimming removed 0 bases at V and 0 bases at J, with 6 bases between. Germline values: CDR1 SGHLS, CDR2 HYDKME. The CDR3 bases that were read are TGTGCCAGCTCTCTCGGGATTAGTGCAGAAACGCTGTAT. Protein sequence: CASSLGISAETLY. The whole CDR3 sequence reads CASSLGISAETLYF. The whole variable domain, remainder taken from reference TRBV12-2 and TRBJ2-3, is NSGVVQSPRYIIKGKGERSILKCIPISGHLSVAWYQQTQGQELKFFIQHYDKMERDKGNLPSRFSVQQFDDYHSEMNMSALELEDSAVYFCASSLGISAETLYFGSGTRLTVL.

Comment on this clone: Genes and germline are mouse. CDR3 DNA (partial): TGTGCCAGCAGTGATCCCAGTTATGAACAGTAC. Protein product: CASSDPSYEQY. The CDR3, in full, reads CASSDPSYEQYF. The genes are TRBV13-3 and TRBJ2-7; D remains ambiguous. With the read ending 1 residue before the CDR3 end, the germline J gene is used to fill in that end. Trimming stripped 1 base from V and 4 bases from J, with 6 bases between. The CDR3 contains 12 residues. The germline V gene has CDR1 NNHDY and CDR2 SYVADS.

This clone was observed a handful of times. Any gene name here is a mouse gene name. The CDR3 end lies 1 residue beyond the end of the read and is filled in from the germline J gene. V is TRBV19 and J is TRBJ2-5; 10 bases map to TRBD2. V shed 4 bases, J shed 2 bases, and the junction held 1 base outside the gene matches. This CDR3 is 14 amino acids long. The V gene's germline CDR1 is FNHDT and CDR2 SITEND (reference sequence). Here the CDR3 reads CASSLGGRQDTQYF. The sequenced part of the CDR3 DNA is TGTGCCAGCAGTCTGGGGGGGCGCCAAGACACCCAGTAC.

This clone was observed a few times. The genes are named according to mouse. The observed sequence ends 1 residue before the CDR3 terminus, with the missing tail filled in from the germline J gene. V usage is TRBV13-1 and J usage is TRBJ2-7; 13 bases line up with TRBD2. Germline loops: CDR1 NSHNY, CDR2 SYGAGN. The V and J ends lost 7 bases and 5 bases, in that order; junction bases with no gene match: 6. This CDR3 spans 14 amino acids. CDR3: CASGLGGRVDEQYF. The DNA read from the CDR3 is TGTGCCAGCGGACTGGGGGGGCGAGTAGATGAACAGTAC.

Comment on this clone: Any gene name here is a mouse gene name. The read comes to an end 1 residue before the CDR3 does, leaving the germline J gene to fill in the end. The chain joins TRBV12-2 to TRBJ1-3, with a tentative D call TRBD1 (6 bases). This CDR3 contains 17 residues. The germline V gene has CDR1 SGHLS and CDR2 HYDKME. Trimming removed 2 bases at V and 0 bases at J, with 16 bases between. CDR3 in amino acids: CASSPLPGHYSGNTLYF. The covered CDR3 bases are TGTGCCAGCTCTCCCCTTCCGGGACACTATTCTGGAAATACGCTCTAT.